This passage covers 8 T cell receptor beta chains from one sample sequenced in a study of response to subunit inactivated influenza vaccine. TCRdb re-called the RT-PCR reads with MiXCR, one entry per CDR3 protein. Seen here are hundreds of thousands of distinct CDR3 sequences, about 14% observed once, and the top ten hold around 6.5%. This specimen was PBMCs from blood, taken about 14 days before vaccination. Source of these receptors: a man aged 50-59 years who received an inactivated influenza vaccine.

The CDR3 coding sequence is TGTGCCAGCTTCTTGCACGGTAGCTCCTACAATGAGCAGTTCTTC. It specifies CASFLHGSSYNEQFF. The chain carries TRBV5-5 and TRBJ2-1; no firm D call. The V end was cut by 7 bases, the J end by 0 bases, with 14 bases between. The CDR3 is 15 residues long. The germline CDR1 and CDR2 sequences are SGHKS and YYEKEE (reference sequence).

This chain links TRBV2 with TRBJ2-3; D is perhaps TRBD2 (5 bases). Germline CDR1 is SNHLY and CDR2 is FYNNEI. The CDR3 sequence is 11 residues long. Trimming removed 5 bases at V and 10 bases at J, with 10 bases between. CDR3: CASSIGGPQYF. CDR3 DNA: TGTGCCAGCAGTATAGGAGGTCCGCAGTATTTT.

The J gene is TRBJ2-7, the V gene TRBV20-1; D is perhaps TRBD1 (6 bases). CDR1 is DFQATT and CDR2 is SNEGSKA in the germline V gene (reference sequence). The CDR3 is 13 residues long. V was shortened by 4 bases and J by 6 bases, with 16 bases between the two germline ends. The CDR3 nucleotides read TGCAGTGCTACTACGGGACATAGTTCCGAGCAGTACTTC. It encodes CSATTGHSSEQYF.

V is TRBV12-3 or TRBV12-4 and J is TRBJ2-6, with 7 bases lining up with TRBD2. The V and J ends lost 3 bases and 1 base, in that order; junction bases with no gene match: 9. The CDR3 consists of 18 residues. The CDR3 loop reads CASSFSGGTRSGANVLTF. The CDR3 coding sequence is TGTGCCAGCAGTTTTTCGGGGGGAACCCGATCTGGGGCCAACGTCCTGACTTTC.

The chain is built from TRBV7-9 and TRBJ1-1; D call uncertain. Trimming cost V 5 bases and J 6 bases, with 7 bases left between them. The CDR3 has 11 residues. CDR1 is SEHNR, CDR2 FQNEAQ, per germline (reference sequence). This CDR3 reads CASSPSAEAFF. The CDR3 nucleotides are TGTGCCAGCAGCCCCAGCGCTGAAGCTTTCTTT.

This clonotype was picked up a small number of times. The chain employs TRBV4-1 and TRBJ1-2, with D possibly TRBD1 on 5 matching bases. Trimming left V 4 bases short and J 0 bases short, with 12 bases between. This CDR3 region has 15 residues. Germline V gene data show CDR1 as MGHRA and CDR2 as YSYEKL. CDR3 amino acids: CASSPFGAANYGYTF. In nucleotides, the CDR3 is TGCGCCAGCAGCCCTTTCGGGGCAGCTAACTATGGCTACACCTTC.

V and J are TRBV3-1 and TRBJ1-1, with D possibly being TRBD1 (6 bases). Germline V gene data show CDR1 as LGHDT and CDR2 as YNNKEL (reference sequence). The CDR3 totals 11 residues. Trimming removed 4 bases at V and 10 bases at J, with 10 bases between. The CDR3 here is CASSLGRGAFF. The DNA for the CDR3 is TGTGCCAGCAGCCTGGGCAGGGGAGCTTTCTTT.

This clonotype was observed a few times. J is TRBJ1-5 and V is TRBV7-9; possible D gene TRBD1, 5 bases. Germline V gene sequence: CDR1 SEHNR, CDR2 FQNEAQ (reference sequence). The V end was cut by 2 bases, the J end by 5 bases, with 7 bases between. The CDR3 runs 13 residues. The CDR3 protein is CASSLRRDQPQHF. The CDR3 nucleotides read TGTGCCAGCAGCTTACGCAGGGATCAGCCCCAGCATTTT.